The 19 T cell receptor beta chains listed next were all sequenced from one sample in a study of T cell responses to AZD1222 COVID-19 vaccine (dated by TCRdb to the early 2020s). The library was built by means of the immunoSEQ multiplex PCR assay. Here the immuneACCESS table is served through TCRdb, limited to in-frame sequences with V and J called. Missing clones are a known gap in these copies; in checked studies unresolved V genes cover under half, and the rest lacks a known reason. Recorded for this sample are 60,000 or so clones; 80% to 90% of them occurred a single time. Around 20% of the sample lies in the top ten. This specimen's time point label, interpreted: baseline before first vaccination. The source material was peripheral blood, sampled on day 0 of AZD1222 vaccination. These receptors all come from an adult in good health.

The V call is TRBV19, the J call TRBJ1-4; possible D gene TRBD1, 6 bases. Germline-derived CDR1 and CDR2 are LNHDA and SQIVND (reference sequence). Trimming removed 6 bases from V and 4 bases from J, with 15 bases in between. The CDR3 length is 15 residues. The CDR3 sequence is CASSRPGAGNEKLFF. In DNA, the CDR3 is TGTGCCAGTAGCCGACCGGGGGCAGGTAATGAAAAACTGTTTTTT.

V and J are TRBV5-4 and TRBJ2-6; D call uncertain. The germline gives CDR1 SGHNT, CDR2 YYREEE (reference sequence). The CDR3 totals 16 residues. The V and J ends lost 0 bases and 2 bases respectively, with 9 bases between them. The CDR3 sequence is CASSLGGGTGANVLTF. As DNA, the CDR3 is TGTGCCAGCAGCTTGGGGGGTGGCACTGGGGCCAACGTCCTGACTTTC.

V usage is TRBV2 and J usage is TRBJ2-1; D possibly matches TRBD1 or TRBD2 (6 bases each). Germline V gene data show CDR1 as SNHLY and CDR2 as FYNNEI. V lost 2 bases, J lost 10 bases, and 12 bases lay in between. The CDR3 consists of 13 residues. The CDR3 sequence: CASSEMGAGEQFF. In DNA, the CDR3 is TGTGCCAGCAGTGAAATGGGGGCGGGAGAGCAGTTCTTC.

The count of this clone is one. V is TRBV6-2 or TRBV6-3 and J is TRBJ1-2; 7 bases are shared with TRBD1. The germline V gene has CDR1 MNHEY and CDR2 SVGEGT. V dropped 4 bases and J dropped 4; count of bases not matched to a gene: 6. The CDR3 length is 14 residues. The CDR3, as DNA: TGTGCCAGCAGTTTCACGGGACAGAGCTATGGCTACACCTTC. This sequence encodes CASSFTGQSYGYTF.

The CDR3 loop reads CASSFSSYNEQFF. Here the CDR3 DNA reads TGTGCCAGCAGTTTCTCCAGTTACAATGAGCAGTTCTTC. The chain is built from TRBV12-3 or TRBV12-4 and TRBJ2-1; D remains unclear. V lost 3 bases, J lost 4 bases, and 7 bases lay in between. This CDR3 contains 13 residues.

The count of this clone is one. This chain uses TRBV27 with TRBJ1-2; D unclear. V was pared by 4 bases and J by 7 bases, with 10 bases between. This CDR3 spans 12 amino acids. CDR1 MNHEY and CDR2 SMNVEV come from the germline V gene (reference sequence). The CDR3 sequence is CASSSPGFGYTF. The DNA of the CDR3 is TGTGCCAGCAGTTCCCCCGGGTTTGGCTACACCTTC.

The chain links TRBV7-2 to TRBJ2-1, with TRBD2 matching 7 bases. Per the germline V gene, CDR1 is SGHTA and CDR2 is FQGNSA. The J segment lost 9 bases and the V segment lost 4 bases, leaving 0 bases of the junction unmatched. CDR3 length: 11 residues. As DNA, the CDR3 is TGTGCCAGCAGCTGGGGGGGTGAGCAGTTCTTC. Amino acid sequence: CASSWGGEQFF.

This clone came up once. V gene TRBV2 combines with J gene TRBJ2-1; TRBD2 matches at 11 bases. The CDR3 sequence is 15 residues long. V lost 6 bases and J lost 4; bases outside the gene matches: 5. Germline V gene data show CDR1 as SNHLY and CDR2 as FYNNEI. The CDR3 reads CASSGGTSGYNEQFF. DNA of the CDR3: TGTGCCAGCAGCGGCGGGACTAGCGGATACAATGAGCAGTTCTTC.

The chain recombines TRBV6-2 or TRBV6-3 with TRBJ2-1, with D maybe TRBD2 (5 bases). The CDR3 sequence is 14 residues long. The germline V and J ends were trimmed by 7 bases and 7 bases, with 17 bases remaining between them. The germline V gene encodes CDR1 MNHEY and CDR2 SVGEGT. The CDR3, as DNA: TGTGCCAGCACCCCTAGTGGGAGAAGGAATGAGCAGTTCTTC. This codes for CASTPSGRRNEQFF.

The CDR3 DNA is TGTGCCAGCAGTTCAGCCGGGACAGGGGCGCCCGAGCAGTACGTC. Translation: CASSSAGTGAPEQYV. The chain couples TRBV11-2 to TRBJ2-7; TRBD1 aligns across 10 bases. The CDR3 loop spans 15 amino acids. CDR1 and CDR2 (germline): SGHAT, FQNNGV. V was clipped by 6 bases and J by 6 bases; unmatched bases: 11.

The chain has TRBV5-8 and TRBJ1-5, with TRBD1 identical over 7 bases. The CDR3 is 15 amino acids. V trimming: 1 base; J trimming: 7 bases; junction bases outside the gene matches: 8. From germline, CDR1 is SGHTS and CDR2 YDEGEE. As DNA, the CDR3 is TGTGCCAGCAGCTTGAAGAGGGGGCAGGGGCAGCCCCAGCATTTT. Its translation: CASSLKRGQGQPQHF. Full variable domain (missing parts from reference TRBV5-8 and TRBJ1-5): EAGVTQSPTHLIKTRGQQATLRCSPISGHTSVYWYQQALGLGLQFLLWYDEGEERNRGNFPPRFSGRQFPNYSSELNVNALELEDSALYLCASSLKRGQGQPQHFGDGTRLSIL.

This clone was recorded only once. This chain uses TRBV5-6 with TRBJ2-2; no clear D gene. CDR1 is SGHDT, CDR2 YYEEEE, per germline. With 2 bases removed from V and 0 bases from J, the gap between germline ends came to 5 bases. The CDR3 loop spans 14 amino acids. This chain's CDR3 is CASSFAPNTGELFF. For the CDR3, the DNA is TGTGCCAGCAGCTTTGCTCCGAACACCGGGGAGCTGTTTTTT.

This clone was seen once. The CDR3 protein is CASSQVGQFLYGYTF. Written as DNA, the CDR3 is TGCGCCAGCAGCCAAGTAGGGCAGTTCCTCTATGGCTACACCTTC. This sequence joins TRBV4-3 and TRBJ1-2; D gene unclear. CDR1 and CDR2 (germline): LGHNA, YSLEER. Trimming cost V 1 base and J 4 bases, with 13 bases left between them. CDR3 length: 15 residues.

This clone was observed once. V and J are TRBV5-4 and TRBJ2-3; D gene uncertain. The CDR3 is 12 amino acids. Trimming took off 1 base at V and 5 bases at J, with 5 bases between the two ends. The germline gives CDR1 SGHNT, CDR2 YYREEE (reference sequence). CDR3 sequence reads: CASSLLGDTQYF. In nucleotides, the CDR3 is TGTGCCAGCAGCTTGTTGGGAGATACGCAGTATTTT. Supplemented by reference TRBV5-4 and TRBJ2-3, the full variable domain reads ETGVTQSPTHLIKTRGQQVTLRCSSQSGHNTVSWYQQALGQGPQFIFQYYREEENGRGNFPPRFSGLQFPNYSSELNVNALELDDSALYLCASSLLGDTQYFGPGTRLTVL.

The chain recombines TRBV28 with TRBJ1-6, with 7 bases aligning to TRBD1. The J segment lost 7 bases and the V segment lost 4 bases, leaving 7 bases of the junction unmatched. The CDR3 length is 15 residues. The germline V gene has CDR1 MDHEN and CDR2 SYDVKM. CDR3 sequence: CASSSPTGRNSPLHF. The CDR3 region has the DNA TGTGCCAGCAGTTCCCCGACAGGGAGAAATTCACCCCTCCACTTT.

This clone has a single count. J is TRBJ1-1 and V is TRBV30; D may be TRBD1 (6 bases). Germline assignment: CDR1 GTSNPN and CDR2 SVGIG (reference sequence). The CDR3 runs to 11 residues. CDR3 loop: CASEGVMGAFF. The CDR3 nucleotides read TGTGCGAGCGAGGGGGTAATGGGAGCTTTCTTT.

This chain links TRBV25-1 with TRBJ2-3; D not resolved. CDR3 size: 15 residues. Germline V gives CDR1 MGHDK, CDR2 SYGVNS. The germline V and J ends were trimmed by 4 bases and 0 bases, with 11 bases remaining between them. The CDR3 here is CASSGGWVSTDTQYF. For the CDR3, the DNA is TGTGCCAGCAGTGGAGGTTGGGTTAGCACAGATACGCAGTATTTT.

The chain combines TRBV6-2 or TRBV6-3 with TRBJ2-7; D call uncertain. The germline gives CDR1 MNHEY, CDR2 SVGEGT. CDR3 length: 13 residues. The V end lost 5 bases, the J end lost 0 bases, and 8 bases lay between the germline ends. The CDR3 DNA is TGTGCCAGCAGTAAATGGGGCTCCTACGAGCAGTACGTC. Protein: CASSKWGSYEQYV.

The rearrangement joins TRBV10-3 to TRBJ1-5; D is undetermined. CDR1 and CDR2 from the germline V gene are ENHRY and SYGVKD. Trimming removed 10 bases from V and 3 bases from J, with 10 bases in between. The CDR3 sequence is 12 residues long. The CDR3 protein is CATRRDNQPQHF. The CDR3 DNA is TGTGCCACTCGGCGGGACAATCAGCCCCAGCATTTT.